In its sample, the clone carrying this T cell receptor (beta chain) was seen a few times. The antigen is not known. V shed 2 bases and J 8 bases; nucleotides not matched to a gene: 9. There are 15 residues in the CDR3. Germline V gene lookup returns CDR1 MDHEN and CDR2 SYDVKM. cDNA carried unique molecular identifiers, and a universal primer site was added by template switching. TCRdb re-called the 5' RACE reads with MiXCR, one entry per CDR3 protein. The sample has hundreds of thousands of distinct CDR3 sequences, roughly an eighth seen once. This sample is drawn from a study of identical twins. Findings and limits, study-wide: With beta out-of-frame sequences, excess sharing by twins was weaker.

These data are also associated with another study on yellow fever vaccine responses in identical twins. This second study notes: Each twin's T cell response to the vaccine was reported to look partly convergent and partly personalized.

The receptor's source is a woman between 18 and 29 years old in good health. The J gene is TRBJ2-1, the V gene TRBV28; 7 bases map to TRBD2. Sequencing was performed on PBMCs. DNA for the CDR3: TGTGCCAGCAGTTTAATGCGGGAGCGAGTCGATGAGCAGTTCTTC. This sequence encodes CASSLMRERVDEQFF.